The 27 T cell receptor beta chains given below trace back to one sample, sequenced in a study of T cells in Graves' hyperthyroidism and ophthalmopathy. RNA transcripts yielded amplified TCR beta CDR3 regions. Initially, a first-round RT-PCR of the TCR CDR3 employed the HTBI primer set. TCRdb reprocessed the multiplex PCR reads with MiXCR, giving one entry per CDR3 protein. The sample yields about 300,000 distinct CDR3 sequences, approximately 18% seen once. Sequencing input: blood. Receptors originate from a man in his fifties or sixties with Graves' ophthalmopathy.

This clonotype was picked up many times. The chain combines TRBV2 with TRBJ2-5; possible D gene TRBD2, 5 bases. The germline V gene encodes CDR1 SNHLY and CDR2 FYNNEI. Between the trimmed V and J ends, which lost 7 bases and 3 bases, there was a span of 24 bases. This CDR3 contains 17 residues. The CDR3 nucleotides read TGTGCCAGCAACCCGCAGTGGGGAGCAACTGCGGAAGAGACCCAGTACTTC. Amino acids: CASNPQWGATAEETQYF.

This clonotype was seen more than once but under ten times. The chain recombines TRBV28 with TRBJ2-1; D is unresolved. The CDR3 sequence is 11 residues long. The germline V gene encodes CDR1 MDHEN and CDR2 SYDVKM. Trimming removed 9 bases from V and 5 bases from J, with 8 bases in between. The CDR3, as DNA: TGTGCCAGTCGGTCCCACAATGAGCAGTTCTTC. Its protein is CASRSHNEQFF.

Worth noting for this clonotype: A single base separates this from a much larger clone, so it may be a read error. The chain combines TRBV11-1 with TRBJ2-7, with D maybe TRBD2 (6 bases). The germline V and J ends were trimmed by 7 bases and 0 bases, with 16 bases remaining between them. The CDR3 contains 15 residues. Germline lookup yields CDR1 SGHAT and CDR2 FQDESV (reference sequence). Here the CDR3 DNA reads TGTGCCAGCACCACCCCGATCGGGAGCTCCTACGAGCAGTACTTC. The encoded protein is CASTTPIGSSYEQYF.

J is TRBJ1-6 and V is TRBV5-1; D is unclear. V was pared by 0 bases and J by 10 bases, with 11 bases between. Germline-derived CDR1 and CDR2 are SGHRS and YFSETQ. The CDR3 extends over 14 amino acids. This CDR3 reads CASSLETVGSPLHF. CDR3 sequence (DNA): TGCGCCAGCAGCTTGGAGACGGTGGGGTCACCCCTCCACTTT.

This clonotype came up a few times. The rearrangement uses TRBV20-1 and TRBJ1-2; perhaps TRBD1 as D (5 bases). With 3 bases removed from V and 3 bases from J, the gap between germline ends came to 8 bases. Germline CDR1 is DFQATT and CDR2 is SNEGSKA (reference sequence). The CDR3 contains 12 residues. In nucleotides, the CDR3 is TGCAGTGCTAGTGGGGGGGACTATGGCTACACCTTC. Amino acid sequence: CSASGGDYGYTF.

This clonotype was seen ten or more times. The chain recombines TRBV11-2 with TRBJ1-1; no firm D call. Trimming pared 5 bases from V and 0 bases from J, leaving 10 bases between. Germline V gene sequence: CDR1 SGHAT, CDR2 FQNNGV. There are 14 residues in the CDR3. The CDR3 DNA sequence: TGTGCCAGCAGCCCCAACGTCTTGAACACTGAAGCTTTCTTT. Protein product: CASSPNVLNTEAFF.

V gene TRBV19 combines with J gene TRBJ2-2; tentatively, D is TRBD2 (6 bases). The CDR3 is made up of 16 amino acids. Trimming pared 8 bases from V and 4 bases from J, leaving 20 bases between. Germline CDR1 and CDR2: LNHDA and SQIVND (reference sequence). The CDR3 protein is CASSLDYRAATGELFF. The DNA of the CDR3 is TGTGCCAGTTCCCTGGACTACCGAGCCGCCACCGGGGAGCTGTTTTTT.

In this sample, this clonotype turned up many times. The rearrangement uses TRBV27 and TRBJ2-1; D is perhaps TRBD1 (5 bases). This CDR3 spans 15 amino acids. CDR1 is MNHEY and CDR2 is SMNVEV in the germline V gene (reference sequence). The V end lost 5 bases, the J end lost 4 bases, and 15 bases lay between the germline ends. CDR3 residues: CASSGARTPYNEQFF. The CDR3 DNA reads as TGTGCCAGCAGTGGGGCCCGGACCCCTTACAATGAGCAGTTCTTC.

A note on this clonotype: This may be a read error: a much more frequent sequence differs by one nucleotide. The rearrangement uses TRBV6-2 or TRBV6-3 and TRBJ2-7; 12 bases align to TRBD2. This CDR3 contains 14 residues. Germline V lookup: CDR1 MNHEY, CDR2 SVGEGT. In DNA, the CDR3 is TGTGCCAGCACGGCTAGCGGGAGGGCATTCGAGCAGCTCTTC. Its protein is CASTASGRAFEQLF.

The V and J genes are TRBV20-1 and TRBJ2-2; TRBD2 might be the D (5 bases). Trimming removed 7 bases at V and 5 bases at J, with 11 bases between. The CDR3 sequence is 12 residues long. Germline CDR1 is DFQATT and CDR2 is SNEGSKA (reference sequence). The CDR3 DNA follows: TGCAGTGGTAGTAGAGGGACCGGGGAGCTGTTTTTT. The encoded protein is CSGSRGTGELFF.

This clonotype was found many times. V is TRBV10-3 and J is TRBJ1-1; D remains ambiguous. The length of the CDR3 is 13 residues. The V gene's germline CDR1 is ENHRY and CDR2 SYGVKD. Trimming shortened V by 2 bases and J by 1 base, and 5 bases separated the two germline ends. The CDR3 coding sequence is TGTGCCATCAGTGAGCAGGAGAACACTGAAGCTTTCTTT. Residues: CAISEQENTEAFF.

This clonotype has at least ten counts. V is TRBV28 and J is TRBJ2-1, with D possibly matching TRBD1 (6 bases). Germline V gene lookup returns CDR1 MDHEN and CDR2 SYDVKM. The CDR3 consists of 13 residues. Trimming took off 3 bases at V and 7 bases at J, with 10 bases between the two ends. CDR3 coding DNA: TGTGCCAGCAGTTTCAGGGGTGGGAATGAGCAGTTCTTC. Amino acid sequence: CASSFRGGNEQFF.

This clonotype was seen more than once but under ten times. The rearrangement links TRBV28 to TRBJ2-5, with D perhaps TRBD1 (5 bases). V was shortened by 7 bases and J by 4 bases, with 13 bases between the two germline ends. The CDR3 spans 13 residues. Looked up from germline, CDR1 is MDHEN and CDR2 is SYDVKM. Here the CDR3 reads CASTGYRRETQYF. CDR3 sequence (DNA): TGTGCCAGCACAGGGTACCGTCGAGAGACCCAGTACTTC.

This clonotype was seen repeatedly, ten times or more. This sequence joins TRBV20-1 and TRBJ1-2; D not certain. CDR3 length: 14 residues. CDR1 and CDR2 from the germline V gene are DFQATT and SNEGSKA (reference sequence). Trimming took 0 bases from V and 0 from J, leaving 8 bases between them. This CDR3 is CSARDRTTNYGYTF. The DNA of the CDR3 is TGCAGTGCTAGAGACAGGACGACTAACTATGGCTACACCTTC.

This clonotype appeared many times. The rearrangement links TRBV18 to TRBJ2-1; no firm D call. CDR1 is KGHSH and CDR2 is LQKENI in the germline V gene. The ends were cut back, 0 bases at V and 6 bases at J, with 6 bases in the middle. The CDR3 runs to 13 residues. The CDR3 DNA is TGTGCCAGCTCACCACCGAGTGGCAATGAGCAGTTCTTC. It yields the protein CASSPPSGNEQFF.

This clonotype was recorded at least ten times. This chain links TRBV30 with TRBJ1-5, with D uncertain. Trimming shortened V by 0 bases and J by 4 bases, and 7 bases separated the two germline ends. Looked up from germline, CDR1 is GTSNPN and CDR2 is SVGIG (reference sequence). The CDR3 sequence is 13 residues long. The CDR3 here is CAWSVSANQPQHF. For the CDR3, the DNA is TGTGCCTGGAGTGTATCCGCGAATCAGCCCCAGCATTTT. The full variable domain, in which reference TRBV30 and TRBJ1-5 provide the parts outside the CDR3, is SQTIHQWPATLVQPVGSPLSLECTVEGTSNPNLYWYRQAAGRGLQLLFYSVGIGQISSEVPQNLSASRPQDRQFILSSKKLLLSDSGFYLCAWSVSANQPQHFGDGTRLSIL.

CDR3 bases: TGTGCCAGTAGTCCCCAAGGCTACAATGAGCAGTTCTTC. Its translation: CASSPQGYNEQFF. The chain is built from TRBV19 and TRBJ2-1; D uncertain. The V gene lost 5 bases and the J gene lost 3 bases, with 8 bases spanning the gap. CDR1 and CDR2 (germline): LNHDA, SQIVND (reference sequence). The CDR3 contains 13 residues.

This clonotype was seen a few times. The rearrangement uses TRBV18 and TRBJ2-5, with 7 bases that match TRBD1. The V segment lost 3 bases and the J segment 3 bases; nucleotides outside the gene matches: 7. The germline CDR1 and CDR2 sequences are KGHSH and LQKENI. The CDR3 consists of 15 residues. As DNA, the CDR3 is TGTGCCAGCTCACCTACAGGGGCCGCGGAAGAGACCCAGTACTTC. Amino acid sequence: CASSPTGAAEETQYF. The complete variable domain, with remaining parts taken from reference TRBV18 and TRBJ2-5, reads NAGVMQNPRHLVRRRGQEARLRCSPMKGHSHVYWYRQLPEEGLKFMVYLQKENIIDESGMPKERFSAEFPKEGPSILRIQQVVRGDSAAYFCASSPTGAAEETQYFGPGTRLLVL.

This clonotype has only a few counts. The V call is TRBV7-8, the J call TRBJ1-2; the D gene is possibly TRBD1 (5 bases). V was cut by 5 bases and J by 3 bases, with 10 bases left in between. Germline-derived CDR1 and CDR2 are SGHVS and FQNEAQ. The CDR3 is made up of 13 amino acids. The chain's CDR3 is CASSTRTHYGYTF. The DNA for the CDR3 is TGTGCCAGCAGCACGCGGACACACTATGGCTACACCTTC.

This clonotype was observed a handful of times. This chain connects TRBV4-2 to TRBJ2-7; D is tentatively TRBD1 or TRBD2 (5 bases each). Germline CDR1 is LGHNA and CDR2 is YNFKEQ. The CDR3 extends over 15 amino acids. The germline V and J ends were trimmed by 3 bases and 3 bases, with 15 bases remaining between them. CDR3 DNA: TGTGCCAGCAGCCAGGGACGTATGGGAGACTACGAGCAGTACTTC. It specifies CASSQGRMGDYEQYF.

This clonotype appeared a few times. The chain combines TRBV24-1 with TRBJ1-1; 10 bases align to TRBD1. Per germline, CDR1 KGHDR and CDR2 SFDVKD. J was trimmed by 11 bases and V by 4 bases; bases with no gene match: 9. The CDR3 spans 14 residues. The CDR3 sequence: CATSDPNRDRGAFF. CDR3 coding DNA: TGTGCCACCAGTGACCCCAATCGGGACAGGGGCGCTTTCTTT.

This clonotype was seen ten or more times. The chain employs TRBV28 and TRBJ1-4, with D possibly being TRBD1 (6 bases). This CDR3 region has 15 residues. Trimming left V 1 base short and J 8 bases short, with 14 bases between. Per the germline V gene, CDR1 is MDHEN and CDR2 is SYDVKM. The CDR3 region is CASSLLSGAGEKLFF. CDR3 DNA sequence: TGTGCCAGCAGTTTATTATCAGGGGCAGGAGAAAAACTGTTTTTT. Supplemented by reference TRBV28 and TRBJ1-4, the full variable domain reads DVKVTQSSRYLVKRTGEKVFLECVQDMDHENMFWYRQDPGLGLRLIYFSYDVKMKEKGDIPEGYSVSREKKERFSLILESASTNQTSMYLCASSLLSGAGEKLFFGSGTQLSVL.

This sequence joins TRBV6-1 and TRBJ1-4, with D uncertain. Trimming removed 8 bases at V and 2 bases at J, with 15 bases between. The CDR3 is 15 amino acids. From germline, CDR1 is MNHNS and CDR2 SASEGT. The CDR3 region is CASAPEEVTNEKLFF. CDR3 nucleotide sequence: TGTGCCAGCGCTCCTGAGGAGGTCACTAATGAAAAACTGTTTTTT.

V gene TRBV20-1 combines with J gene TRBJ2-3; D is perhaps TRBD1 (5 bases). Trimming took off 3 bases at V and 0 bases at J, with 19 bases between the two ends. Germline CDR1 is DFQATT and CDR2 is SNEGSKA (reference sequence). This CDR3 contains 17 residues. The CDR3 region is CSASPAQGRTSTDTQYF. For the CDR3, the DNA is TGCAGTGCTAGTCCGGCGCAGGGCCGTACTAGCACAGATACGCAGTATTTT.

This clonotype was counted a few times. The rearrangement uses TRBV28 and TRBJ2-1, with 9 bases aligning to TRBD2. The ends lost 5 bases at V and 2 bases at J; junction bases unmatched: 7. Looked up from germline, CDR1 is MDHEN and CDR2 is SYDVKM. The CDR3 length is 16 residues. In nucleotides, the CDR3 is TGTGCCAGCAGTCCATCCGGACTAGCGCCCTACAATGAGCAGTTCTTC. Translated, it gives CASSPSGLAPYNEQFF. Full variable domain (missing parts from reference TRBV28 and TRBJ2-1): DVKVTQSSRYLVKRTGEKVFLECVQDMDHENMFWYRQDPGLGLRLIYFSYDVKMKEKGDIPEGYSVSREKKERFSLILESASTNQTSMYLCASSPSGLAPYNEQFFGPGTRLTVL.

The chain combines TRBV6-2 or TRBV6-3 with TRBJ2-1; TRBD2 matches 7 bases. The CDR3 covers 14 residues. Germline assignment: CDR1 MNHEY and CDR2 SVGEGT. Trimming cost V 5 bases and J 7 bases; bases outside gene matches: 8. CDR3 in DNA: TGTGCCAGCAGTAGGGGAGGGATGAAGAATGAGCAGTTCTTC. Its protein product is CASSRGGMKNEQFF.

The genes are TRBV14 and TRBJ1-1, with 9 nucleotides matching TRBD1. V shed 4 bases and J 7 bases; nucleotides not matched to a gene: 4. From germline, CDR1 is SGHDN and CDR2 FVKESK. The CDR3 consists of 13 residues. The CDR3 here is CASSLTGGSEAFF. CDR3 DNA: TGTGCCAGCAGCCTGACAGGGGGGAGTGAAGCTTTCTTT.